The rows below give T cell receptor beta chains drawn from one sample of a study of blood T cell repertoires in COVID-19. Assay used: immunoSEQ multiplex PCR; TCRdb lists only in-frame clones, some missing. Of 250,000 to 300,000 clones detected, 81% appear once; the ten largest clones hold about 3.2%. The specimen sequenced was peripheral blood. Receptors originate from a woman aged 60-75 years with active or convalescent COVID-19. Both conserved end residues are part of each CDR3. The D gene is left open where the match is weak. Clone size, where shown, is once, few, many, or a class for clones that have expanded.

size: NA; V: TRBV10-3; D: NA; J: TRBJ1-6; DNA: TGTGCCATCAGTGACCCCGGGAGCCCCTATAATTCACCCCTCCACTTT; CDR3: CAISDPGSPYNSPLHF
size: NA; V: TRBV13; D: TRBD1; J: TRBJ1-2; DNA: TGTGCCAGCAGCTTGGGGCCGGGACAGGGGGCCTCTGGCTACACCTTC; CDR3: CASSLGPGQGASGYTF
size: few; V: TRBV14; D: NA; J: TRBJ2-7; DNA: TGTGCCAGCAGCCAAGTGTCCAGGCCTGAGCAGTACTTC; CDR3: CASSQVSRPEQYF
size: NA; V: TRBV21-1; D: NA; J: TRBJ2-5; DNA: TGTGCCAGCAGAGGACAGGGGAGGTTTCTGTACTTC; CDR3: CASRGQGRFLYF
size: NA; V: TRBV5-6; D: TRBD2; J: TRBJ2-3; DNA: TGTGCCAGCAGCTGGGGACTAGCGGGGGGTGTCACAGATACGCAGTATTTT; CDR3: CASSWGLAGGVTDTQYF
size: once; V: TRBV27; D: NA; J: TRBJ1-6; DNA: TGTGCCAGCAGTCCATCCCCCCATAATTCACCCCTCCACTTT; CDR3: CASSPSPHNSPLHF
size: NA; V: TRBV2; D: TRBD1; J: TRBJ1-5; DNA: TGTGCCAGCGATGACAGGGGGCGAAATCAGCCCCAGCATTTT; CDR3: CASDDRGRNQPQHF
size: NA; V: TRBV6-5; D: NA; J: TRBJ1-1; DNA: TGTGCCAGCAGTCTGACGGGGAACACTGAAGCTTTCTTT; CDR3: CASSLTGNTEAFF
size: NA; V: TRBV14; D: NA; J: TRBJ2-4; DNA: TGTGCCAGCAGCCAAGATCGAAACATTCAGTACTTC; CDR3: CASSQDRNIQYF
size: NA; V: TRBV4-1; D: TRBD1; J: TRBJ2-3; DNA: TGCGCCAGCAGCCAAGAAGTGACAGGGGCAGATACGCAGTATTTT; CDR3: CASSQEVTGADTQYF
size: NA; V: TRBV19; D: TRBD1; J: TRBJ2-7; DNA: TGTGCCAGTAGTCAACAGGGGCCCTCCTACGAGCAGTACTTC; CDR3: CASSQQGPSYEQYF
size: NA; V: TRBV24-1; D: TRBD1; J: TRBJ2-3; DNA: TGTGCCACTTCAGGACAGGGGGCGAAGGGCACAGATACGCAGTATTTT; CDR3: CATSGQGAKGTDTQYF
size: NA; V: TRBV28; D: NA; J: TRBJ1-5; DNA: TGTGCCAGCAGTTCCCCATCGGGGGGCAATCAGCCCCAGCATTTT; CDR3: CASSSPSGGNQPQHF
size: NA; V: TRBV21-1; D: NA; J: TRBJ2-1; DNA: TGTGCCAGCAGCAAAGAAGCGTCCCCCTCCTACAATGAGCAGTTCTTC; CDR3: CASSKEASPSYNEQFF
size: NA; V: TRBV9; D: NA; J: TRBJ1-4; DNA: TGTGCCAGCAGCGAGAACACAAATAATGAAAAACTGTTTTTT; CDR3: CASSENTNNEKLFF
size: NA; V: TRBV19; D: NA; J: TRBJ2-3; DNA: TGTGCCAGTAGAAATGGACAGCTTAGCACAGATACGCAGTATTTT; CDR3: CASRNGQLSTDTQYF
size: NA; V: TRBV6-5; D: NA; J: TRBJ1-1; DNA: TGTGCCAGCAGTCCCCCCTATCGGACTGAAGCTTTCTTT; CDR3: CASSPPYRTEAFF
size: NA; V: TRBV7-9; D: NA; J: TRBJ2-5; DNA: TGTGCCAGCAGCTTAAACGGACAACAAGAGACCCAGTACTTC; CDR3: CASSLNGQQETQYF
size: NA; V: TRBV11-1; D: TRBD1; J: TRBJ2-3; DNA: TGTGCCAGCAGCTTTCGACAGGGGACCACAGATACGCAGTATTTT; CDR3: CASSFRQGTTDTQYF
size: once; V: TRBV5-4; D: TRBD2; J: TRBJ2-1; DNA: TGTGCCAGCAGCTTGTTGGCGGGGGACGATGAGCAGTTCTTC; CDR3: CASSLLAGDDEQFF
size: NA; V: TRBV30; D: NA; J: TRBJ1-4; DNA: TGTGCCTGGAGTGTCCAGGGTGGGCATGAAAAACTGTTTTTT; CDR3: CAWSVQGGHEKLFF
size: NA; V: TRBV5-1; D: NA; J: TRBJ2-6; DNA: TGCGCCAGCAGCTTGGGCCGGGGTACCGGGGCCAACGTCCTGACTTTC; CDR3: CASSLGRGTGANVLTF